This TCR beta chain stems from a study of blood T cell repertoires in COVID-19. Study-level information: Samples came from the United States, Italy and Spain, spanning acute and convalescent COVID-19. Sources were T cells, B-cell-depleted T cells, or PBMCs; the material itself was cDNA or gDNA.

The CDR3 covers 16 residues. Authors' data handling: From reference gene primer amplification, estimates of nucleated cell counts were derived. Some clones are missing from TCRdb's copy, which holds only in-frame ones; the method was immunoSEQ multiplex PCR. The V and J calls and clone size are taken from that table; D and trimming were inferred from the DNA. Among roughly 200,000 clones, approximately 85% were seen once, and the ten largest hold under 9.5%. The receptor was derived from a woman between 55 and 75 years old with acute or convalescent COVID-19. The sequenced sample was peripheral blood. V gene TRBV21-1 combines with J gene TRBJ1-2; the listed D gene, TRBD1, was not tested against the DNA. TRBV21-1 is reported as a pseudogene. The CDR3 nucleotides are TGTGCCAGCAGCAAAGGAGGCCCCAGGGTGGACTATGGCTACACCTTC. Its translation is CASSKGGPRVDYGYTF.